Shown below are 9 T cell receptor beta chains from a single sample sequenced in a study of OX40 agonist ivuxolimab in advanced cancers. Measured with immunoSEQ multiplex PCR; TCRdb has only the in-frame clones, and not every one. The profile shows 95,000 to 150,000 clones, around 93% of them singletons. Sample: CD4+ or CD8+ T cells sorted from blood, taken in a trial of the OX40 agonist ivuxolimab. These receptors came from an adult with an advanced solid tumor such as melanoma, head and neck, liver or kidney cancer.

The chain carries TRBV7-6 and TRBJ2-5, with D possibly TRBD1 on 5 matching bases. The CDR3 is made up of 12 amino acids. The germline V gene has CDR1 SGHVS and CDR2 FNYEAQ. V gave up 3 bases and J gave up 5 bases, with 7 bases separating them. DNA for the CDR3: TGTGCCAGCAGCTTCCAGGGCGAGACCCAGTACTTC. Encoded protein: CASSFQGETQYF. The entire variable domain, with the rest obtained from reference TRBV7-6 and TRBJ2-5, is as follows: GAGVSQSPRYKVTKRGQDVALRCDPISGHVSLYWYRQALGQGPEFLTYFNYEAQQDKSGLPNDRFSAERPEGSISTLTIQRTEQRDSAMYRCASSFQGETQYFGPGTRLLVL.

The CDR3 protein is CASSYSAGQGDTEAFF. The DNA of the CDR3 is TGTGCCAGCAGTTACTCGGCCGGACAGGGGGACACTGAAGCTTTCTTT. V and J are TRBV6-6 and TRBJ1-1, with 10 bases lining up with TRBD1. The V and J ends lost 0 bases and 3 bases, in that order; junction bases with no gene match: 4. Germline V gene lookup returns CDR1 MNHNY and CDR2 SVGAGI (reference sequence). This CDR3 region has 16 residues.

V is TRBV28 and J is TRBJ1-1; TRBD1 matches 8 bases. This CDR3 has 17 amino acids. Germline loops: CDR1 MDHEN, CDR2 SYDVKM. V lost 5 bases to trimming and J lost 1 base; unmatched junction nucleotides: 12. CDR3 sequence reads: CASSPPLGDRTNTEAFF. The CDR3 nucleotides read TGTGCCAGCAGTCCTCCCTTGGGGGACAGGACGAACACTGAAGCTTTCTTT.

This sequence joins TRBV23-1 and TRBJ1-1, with D maybe TRBD1 (6 bases). TRBV23-1 is designated an ORF whose function remains uncertain. Trimming removed 0 bases from V and 6 bases from J, with 20 bases in between. The CDR3 extends over 17 amino acids. CDR3 coding DNA: TGCGCCAGCAGTCAATCGTACAGGGAGCGTTTGGGTGCTGAAGCTTTCTTT. This codes for CASSQSYRERLGAEAFF.

CDR3 nucleotide sequence: TGTGCCAGCAGCCAAGAGTATTCGGCGTCCGCCTACGAGCAGTACTTC. Amino acid sequence: CASSQEYSASAYEQYF. The chain recombines TRBV4-2 with TRBJ2-7; D gene unclear. Trimming cost V 0 bases and J 2 bases, with 14 bases left between them. The CDR3 length is 16 residues. Germline V lookup: CDR1 LGHNA, CDR2 YNFKEQ.

The chain couples TRBV27 to TRBJ2-3; no clear D. Germline CDR1 and CDR2: MNHEY and SMNVEV (reference sequence). The CDR3 is 12 residues long. V dropped 8 bases and J dropped 4 bases, with 10 bases sitting between them. This CDR3 is CASSPGSDTQYF. The DNA of the CDR3 is TGTGCCAGCTCCCCGGGTTCAGATACGCAGTATTTT.

The chain employs TRBV5-4 and TRBJ2-6; D is perhaps TRBD2 (6 bases). The CDR3 is made up of 18 amino acids. Germline V gene lookup returns CDR1 SGHNT and CDR2 YYREEE (reference sequence). V was clipped by 5 bases and J by 0 bases, with 18 bases between them. This CDR3 is CASRTGGTANSGANVLTF. DNA of the CDR3: TGTGCCAGCAGGACCGGCGGGACGGCTAACTCTGGGGCCAACGTCCTGACTTTC. Filled out from reference TRBV5-4 and TRBJ2-6, the complete variable domain reads ETGVTQSPTHLIKTRGQQVTLRCSSQSGHNTVSWYQQALGQGPQFIFQYYREEENGRGNFPPRFSGLQFPNYSSELNVNALELDDSALYLCASRTGGTANSGANVLTFGAGSRLTVL.

The genes are TRBV14 and TRBJ1-6; 9 nucleotides agree with TRBD1. The ends lost 4 bases at V and 6 bases at J; junction bases unmatched: 7. This CDR3 region has 16 residues. Germline CDR1 SGHDN, CDR2 FVKESK. CDR3 residues: CASSLIRGQGNSPLHF. The CDR3 DNA follows: TGTGCCAGCAGCCTAATTAGGGGACAGGGTAATTCACCCCTCCACTTT. The complete variable domain, with remaining parts taken from reference TRBV14 and TRBJ1-6, reads EAGVTQFPSHSVIEKGQTVTLRCDPISGHDNLYWYRRVMGKEIKFLLHFVKESKQDESGMPNNRFLAERTGGTYSTLKVQPAELEDSGVYFCASSLIRGQGNSPLHFGNGTRLTVT.

The CDR3, as DNA: TGTGCCATCAGTGAGTCAAGGACTAGCACAGATACGCAGTATTTT. Protein product: CAISESRTSTDTQYF. The chain uses TRBV10-3 and TRBJ2-3; D perhaps matches TRBD2 (5 bases). Germline CDR1 is ENHRY and CDR2 is SYGVKD. Trimming shortened V by 0 bases and J by 0 bases, and 7 bases separated the two germline ends. The CDR3 has 15 amino acids.